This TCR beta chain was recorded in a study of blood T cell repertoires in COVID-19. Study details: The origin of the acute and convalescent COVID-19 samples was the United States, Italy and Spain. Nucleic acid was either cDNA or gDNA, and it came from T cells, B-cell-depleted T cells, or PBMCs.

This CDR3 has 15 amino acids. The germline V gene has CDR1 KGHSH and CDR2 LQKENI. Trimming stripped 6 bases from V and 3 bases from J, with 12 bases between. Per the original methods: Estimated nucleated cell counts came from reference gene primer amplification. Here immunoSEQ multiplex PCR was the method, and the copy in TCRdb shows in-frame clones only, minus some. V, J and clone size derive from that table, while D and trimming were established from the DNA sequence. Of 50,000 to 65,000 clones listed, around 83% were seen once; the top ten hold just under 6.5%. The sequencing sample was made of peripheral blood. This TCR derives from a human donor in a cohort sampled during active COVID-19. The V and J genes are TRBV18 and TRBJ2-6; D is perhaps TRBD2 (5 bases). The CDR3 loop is CASSNLGDGANVLTF. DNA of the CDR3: TGTGCCAGCTCCAATCTCGGGGATGGGGCCAACGTCCTGACTTTC.